This TCR beta chain comes out of a study of siplizumab effects on memory and regulatory T cells. Overall study context: Run as pairs, the mixed lymphocyte reactions received siplizumab at approximately 1 ug/mL or no drug.

Findings and limits, study-wide: Suppressive capability of dividing Tregs from siplizumab cultures went unverified.

Approximately 10^5 TCR templates were measured in each sample. Profiled with immunoSEQ multiplex PCR; TCRdb holds only in-frame clones, not every one. Here the sample spans around 4,000 clones, 45% to 60% being singletons. On this clone itself: Antigen specificity is unknown.

V was trimmed by 2 bases and J by 1 base, leaving 9 bases between them. The CDR3 loop spans 14 amino acids. CDR1 and CDR2 from the germline V gene are SGHDT and YYEEEE. Coculturing was carried out on the mixed lymphocyte reaction cells. It lasted six to seven days and was done at 37°C. V and J are TRBV5-6 and TRBJ2-5; D gene uncertain. This TCR derives from a human donor in good health; the cells came from an allogeneic mixed lymphocyte reaction. Some clones in this sample may be carry-over from other donors' samples. Material: CFSE-low (dividing) CD4+ T cells sorted from an allogeneic mixed lymphocyte reaction. The CDR3 here is CASSFRAPQETQYF. The CDR3, as DNA: TGTGCCAGCAGCTTCCGGGCTCCCCAAGAGACCCAGTACTTC.